This TCR beta chain originates from a study of naive and memory T cell subsets. Sequential positive selection took CD4 T cells first, then CD8 T cells. As for this clonotype: The antigen is unknown.

Study-level results: TCR counts from RNA may reflect activation-linked expression changes. The power law exponent of TCR abundance differed between naive and memory cells.

Between the trimmed V and J ends, which lost 10 bases and 6 bases, there was a span of 18 bases. The CDR3 has 13 residues. An equimolar mix of two oligonucleotides served as the beta constant-region primer for TRBC1 and TRBC2. From the UMI-ligation and nested PCR reads, TCRdb called clonotypes with MiXCR, one entry per CDR3 protein. The top ten clones hold roughly 0.13% of a sample with 140,000 to 150,000 distinct CDR3 sequences, around 15% of them seen once. This rearrangement joins TRBV12-3 or TRBV12-4 to TRBJ2-5; D is unclear. The sequencing sample was made of naive CD4+ T cells from blood. The receptor's source is a human donor in good health. The CDR3 DNA follows: TGTGCCACCGAGGCAGCTCCCCACCAGACCCAGTACTTC. It encodes CATEAAPHQTQYF.